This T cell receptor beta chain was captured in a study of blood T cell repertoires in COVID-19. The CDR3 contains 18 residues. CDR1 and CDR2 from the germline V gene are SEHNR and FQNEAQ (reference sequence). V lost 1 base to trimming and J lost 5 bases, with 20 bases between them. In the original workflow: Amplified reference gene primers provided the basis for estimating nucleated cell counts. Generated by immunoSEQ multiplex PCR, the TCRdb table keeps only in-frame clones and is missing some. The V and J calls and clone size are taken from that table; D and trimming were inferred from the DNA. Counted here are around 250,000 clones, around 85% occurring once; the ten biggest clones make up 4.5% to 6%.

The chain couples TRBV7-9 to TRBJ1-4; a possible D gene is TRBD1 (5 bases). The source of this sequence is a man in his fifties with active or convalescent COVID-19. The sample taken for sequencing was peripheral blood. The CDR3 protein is CASSLGGSLPPKNEKLFF. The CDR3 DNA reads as TGTGCCAGCAGCTTAGGGGGCAGTCTACCCCCTAAGAATGAAAAACTGTTTTTT. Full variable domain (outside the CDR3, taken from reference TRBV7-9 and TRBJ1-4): DTGVSQNPRHKITKRGQNVTFRCDPISEHNRLYWYRQTLGQGPEFLTYFQNEAQLEKSRLLSDRFSAERPKGSFSTLEIQRTEQGDSAMYLCASSLGGSLPPKNEKLFFGSGTQLSVL.